Listed here are 5 T cell receptor beta chains from one sample, sequenced in a study of cytomegalovirus exposure and HLA in healthy donors. The PCR employed 60 Vbeta primers together with 13 Jbeta primers. The assay was immunoSEQ multiplex PCR, and TCRdb's table has in-frame clones only and misses some. The repertoire includes approximately 200,000 clones, approximately 87% of them detected once, and 1% to 1.5% sits in the top ten. Sequences were obtained from PBMCs. These receptors all stem from a human donor in good health.

CDR3: CASSLGGTDLPRILQFF. The DNA of the CDR3 is TGCGCCAGCAGCTTGGGCGGGACGGACCTTCCAAGGATCTTACAGTTCTTC. J is TRBJ2-1 and V is TRBV5-1; D possibly corresponds to TRBD2 (6 bases). Trimming shortened V by 0 bases and J by 13 bases, and 26 bases separated the two germline ends. The germline V gene encodes CDR1 SGHRS and CDR2 YFSETQ. CDR3 length equals 17 residues.

V gene TRBV25-1 combines with J gene TRBJ2-2; D unclear. The CDR3 is made up of 14 amino acids. V was clipped by 2 bases and J by 4 bases, with 8 bases between them. Looked up from germline, CDR1 is MGHDK and CDR2 is SYGVNS. The CDR3 bases are TGTGCCAGCAGTGAAGACATATCCACCGGGGAGCTGTTTTTT. Its translation: CASSEDISTGELFF. Full variable domain (rest looked up from reference TRBV25-1 and TRBJ2-2): EADIYQTPRYLVIGTGKKITLECSQTMGHDKMYWYQQDPGMELHLIHYSYGVNSTEKGDLSSESTVSRIRTEHFPLTLESARPSHTSQYLCASSEDISTGELFFGEGSRLTVL.

The J gene is TRBJ1-1, the V gene TRBV19; D is undetermined. Germline-derived CDR1 and CDR2 are LNHDA and SQIVND (reference sequence). The CDR3 has 13 residues. The V gene lost 8 bases and the J gene lost 2 bases, with 12 bases spanning the gap. The CDR3 DNA is TGTGCCAGTCGAGTCCGAAGTAACACTGAAGCTTTCTTT. This sequence encodes CASRVRSNTEAFF.

V and J are TRBV2 and TRBJ2-1, with 11 bases fitting TRBD2. Germline CDR1 SNHLY, CDR2 FYNNEI. This CDR3 is built from 16 residues. J lost 4 bases, V lost 6 bases, and 8 bases had no gene match. As DNA, the CDR3 is TGTGCCAGCAGAGACCCCGGGACTAGCGGTTACAATGAGCAGTTCTTC. Protein product: CASRDPGTSGYNEQFF.

The chain combines TRBV6-5 with TRBJ1-5, with TRBD1 matching over 8 bases. The CDR3 spans 14 residues. Germline V CDR1 and CDR2: MNHEY, SVGAGI. With 6 bases clipped from V and 5 bases from J, the junction kept 6 bases outside the gene matches. The CDR3 protein is CASRLDREHQPQHF. CDR3 in DNA: TGTGCCAGCAGACTGGACAGGGAACATCAGCCCCAGCATTTT.